This is a list of T cell receptor beta chains from one sample in a study of blood T cells in healthy people across ages. TCRdb reanalysed the 5' RACE reads using MiXCR and keeps one entry per CDR3 protein. The sample lists 800,000 to 1,000,000 distinct CDR3 sequences; under 50% were seen once. The sample consisted of blood. The receptors were sampled from a man younger than 45 in good health. CDR3s include the opening cysteine and the closing phenylalanine or tryptophan. Fields, in order: J gene, clone size, D gene, CDR3 length, V gene, CDR3 DNA, CDR3 protein. The D gene is left open where the match is weak. Some rows mark clone size as missing; the rest say once, few, many or name a class of expanded clone.

j_call: TRBJ1-2; clone_size: -; d_call: -; cdr3_length: 18; v_call: TRBV7-2; cdr3_nt: TGTGCCAGCAGCTTAGCGCCCACAGCCTTAGGACGAAACTATGGCTACACCTTC; cdr3_aa: CASSLAPTALGRNYGYTF
j_call: TRBJ2-5; clone_size: -; d_call: TRBD1; cdr3_length: 15; v_call: TRBV11-3; cdr3_nt: TGTGCCAGCAGCCCCCGGACAGGGCCAGGAGAGACCCAGTACTTC; cdr3_aa: CASSPRTGPGETQYF
j_call: TRBJ2-7; clone_size: -; d_call: -; cdr3_length: 13; v_call: TRBV2; cdr3_nt: TGTGCCGGAAGTGGGCCAGGGACCTACGAGCAGTACTTC; cdr3_aa: CAGSGPGTYEQYF
j_call: TRBJ2-1; clone_size: many; d_call: TRBD1; cdr3_length: 14; v_call: TRBV28; cdr3_nt: TGTGCCAGCCTCAACCGACAGGGCAACAATGAGCAGTTCTTC; cdr3_aa: CASLNRQGNNEQFF
j_call: TRBJ2-7; clone_size: -; d_call: TRBD1; cdr3_length: 14; v_call: TRBV27; cdr3_nt: TGTGCCAGCCTCCGGGACAGGGACTCCTACGAGCAGTACTTC; cdr3_aa: CASLRDRDSYEQYF
j_call: TRBJ2-7; clone_size: -; d_call: TRBD2; cdr3_length: 15; v_call: TRBV4-1; cdr3_nt: TGCGCCAGCAGCCTCACGGGGGGGTACGGCTACGAGCAGTACTTC; cdr3_aa: CASSLTGGYGYEQYF
j_call: TRBJ1-2; clone_size: -; d_call: -; cdr3_length: 13; v_call: TRBV13; cdr3_nt: TGTGCCAGCAGCTTAGTTCCGCTGGGTGGCTACACCTTC; cdr3_aa: CASSLVPLGGYTF
j_call: TRBJ1-2; clone_size: -; d_call: -; cdr3_length: 13; v_call: TRBV20-1; cdr3_nt: TGCAGTGCTAGAGAAGGTTCTAACTATGGCTACACCTTC; cdr3_aa: CSAREGSNYGYTF
j_call: TRBJ1-2; clone_size: -; d_call: -; cdr3_length: 14; v_call: TRBV6-1; cdr3_nt: TGTGCCAGCAGTGAAGCAGGGCAGAACTATGGCTACACCTTC; cdr3_aa: CASSEAGQNYGYTF
j_call: TRBJ2-7; clone_size: -; d_call: -; cdr3_length: 13; v_call: TRBV20-1; cdr3_nt: TGCAGTGCAGCCCTAAGGGGGGTTTACGAGCAGTACTTC; cdr3_aa: CSAALRGVYEQYF
j_call: TRBJ2-5; clone_size: few; d_call: -; cdr3_length: 14; v_call: TRBV28; cdr3_nt: TGTGCCAGCAGTTTATCCAGCAGGGCGGAGACCCAGTACTTC; cdr3_aa: CASSLSSRAETQYF
j_call: TRBJ1-6; clone_size: few; d_call: TRBD1; cdr3_length: 14; v_call: TRBV9; cdr3_nt: TGTGCCAGCAGCTGGGGACAGGGGAATTCACCCCTCCACTTT; cdr3_aa: CASSWGQGNSPLHF
j_call: TRBJ1-5; clone_size: few; d_call: -; cdr3_length: 15; v_call: TRBV15; cdr3_nt: TGTGCCACCAGCAGAGATCGTTCCCCCAATCAGCCCCAGCATTTT; cdr3_aa: CATSRDRSPNQPQHF
j_call: TRBJ2-7; clone_size: few; d_call: -; cdr3_length: 15; v_call: TRBV7-3; cdr3_nt: TGTGCCAGCAGCTTAGAGTCAGCCCCCTCCTACGAGCAGTACTTC; cdr3_aa: CASSLESAPSYEQYF
j_call: TRBJ2-2; clone_size: -; d_call: -; cdr3_length: 14; v_call: TRBV3-1; cdr3_nt: TGTGCCAGCCGACCGGGACTTTACACCGGGGAGCTGTTTTTT; cdr3_aa: CASRPGLYTGELFF
j_call: TRBJ1-1; clone_size: -; d_call: -; cdr3_length: 17; v_call: TRBV4-3; cdr3_nt: TGCGCCAGCAGCCAAGATGCGTCCTCGACTTGGAACACTGAAGCTTTCTTT; cdr3_aa: CASSQDASSTWNTEAFF
j_call: TRBJ2-4; clone_size: -; d_call: -; cdr3_length: 16; v_call: TRBV10-3; cdr3_nt: TGTGCCATCAGTGAGTCGGTAGCGGCATCCTACAATGAGCAGTACTTC; cdr3_aa: CAISESVAASYNEQYF
j_call: TRBJ2-1; clone_size: many; d_call: -; cdr3_length: 14; v_call: TRBV29-1; cdr3_nt: TGCAGCGTTGATGATCGGGGCTCCTACAATGAGCAGTTCTTC; cdr3_aa: CSVDDRGSYNEQFF
j_call: TRBJ2-7; clone_size: once; d_call: TRBD1; cdr3_length: 14; v_call: TRBV6-2/TRBV6-3; cdr3_nt: TGTGCCAGCAGTGACGCCGGGACAGGGGTCGAGCAGTACTTC; cdr3_aa: CASSDAGTGVEQYF
j_call: TRBJ1-1; clone_size: -; d_call: -; cdr3_length: 13; v_call: TRBV7-3; cdr3_nt: TGTGCCAGCAGCCCAAGCCCGGGAGGGGAAGCTTTCTTT; cdr3_aa: CASSPSPGGEAFF
j_call: TRBJ1-5; clone_size: few; d_call: -; cdr3_length: 16; v_call: TRBV7-2; cdr3_nt: TGTGCCAGCAGCTTAGCGGGTTTATTGTCCAATCAGCCCCAGCATTTT; cdr3_aa: CASSLAGLLSNQPQHF
j_call: TRBJ1-2; clone_size: few; d_call: TRBD1; cdr3_length: 15; v_call: TRBV14; cdr3_nt: TGTGCCAGCAGCCAAGATCGGGCAGGGGGCTTGGGCTACACCTTC; cdr3_aa: CASSQDRAGGLGYTF
j_call: TRBJ2-7; clone_size: -; d_call: -; cdr3_length: 14; v_call: TRBV7-9; cdr3_nt: TGTGCCAGCAGCTTAGTTCCAGGGCCTAGCGAGCAGTACTTC; cdr3_aa: CASSLVPGPSEQYF
j_call: TRBJ2-5; clone_size: few; d_call: -; cdr3_length: 14; v_call: TRBV29-1; cdr3_nt: TGCAGCGTTGAAAAGGTGGATGACCAAGAGACCCAGTACTTC; cdr3_aa: CSVEKVDDQETQYF
j_call: TRBJ2-7; clone_size: -; d_call: -; cdr3_length: 14; v_call: TRBV27; cdr3_nt: TGTGCCAGCAGCCGAGAGACAAACTCCTACGAGCAGTACTTC; cdr3_aa: CASSRETNSYEQYF
j_call: TRBJ2-7; clone_size: -; d_call: -; cdr3_length: 14; v_call: TRBV7-2; cdr3_nt: TGTGCCAGCCGATTAGGGGGGGCGACCTACGAGCAGTACTTC; cdr3_aa: CASRLGGATYEQYF
j_call: TRBJ1-4; clone_size: -; d_call: -; cdr3_length: 15; v_call: TRBV7-2; cdr3_nt: TGTGCCAGCAGCAGCGACAGTATGACTAATGAAAAACTGTTTTTT; cdr3_aa: CASSSDSMTNEKLFF
j_call: TRBJ2-1; clone_size: -; d_call: TRBD2; cdr3_length: 16; v_call: TRBV5-8; cdr3_nt: TGTGCCAGCAGCTCGAGACTAGCGGCGTCCTACAATGAGCAGTTCTTC; cdr3_aa: CASSSRLAASYNEQFF
j_call: TRBJ1-5; clone_size: -; d_call: -; cdr3_length: 15; v_call: TRBV6-5; cdr3_nt: TGTGCCAGCAGCCAGGGACTCCTGAGCAATCAGCCCCAGCATTTT; cdr3_aa: CASSQGLLSNQPQHF
j_call: TRBJ2-5; clone_size: -; d_call: -; cdr3_length: 15; v_call: TRBV12-3/TRBV12-4; cdr3_nt: TGTGCCAGCAGCCATCCATGGAAGGATCAAGAGACCCAGTACTTC; cdr3_aa: CASSHPWKDQETQYF
j_call: TRBJ2-7; clone_size: -; d_call: TRBD1; cdr3_length: 12; v_call: TRBV24-1; cdr3_nt: TGTGCCACCACAGGACAGGGTGGCGAGCAGTACTTC; cdr3_aa: CATTGQGGEQYF
j_call: TRBJ2-3; clone_size: -; d_call: TRBD2; cdr3_length: 18; v_call: TRBV20-1; cdr3_nt: TGCAGTGCTAGAGTCGACCCTACTAGCGGGGGCTGGGGAGATACGCAGTATTTT; cdr3_aa: CSARVDPTSGGWGDTQYF
j_call: TRBJ2-3; clone_size: few; d_call: TRBD2; cdr3_length: 15; v_call: TRBV4-1; cdr3_nt: TGCGCCAGCAGCCTCGAGGAGCGGGACACAGATACGCAGTATTTT; cdr3_aa: CASSLEERDTDTQYF
j_call: TRBJ2-1; clone_size: -; d_call: -; cdr3_length: 12; v_call: TRBV2; cdr3_nt: TGTGCCAGCAGTCCGAATAGGAATGAGCAGTTCTTC; cdr3_aa: CASSPNRNEQFF